The 27 T cell receptor beta chains presented below share a single source sample, sequenced in a study of monozygotic twins with cystic fibrosis. The table came from immunoSEQ multiplex PCR; TCRdb's copy has only in-frame clones and leaves some out. The data hold fewer than 30,000 clones, with 95% to 98% observed a single time. Input material: blood. These receptors were taken from a girl aged 2 to 9 with cystic fibrosis.

The rearrangement uses TRBV6-6 and TRBJ2-3; TRBD2 aligns across 11 bases. The junction had 2 bases not matched to a gene; V was cut back by 9 bases and J by 0 bases. The CDR3 covers 14 residues. Germline CDR1 MNHNY, CDR2 SVGAGI (reference sequence). The CDR3 coding sequence is TGTGCCAGTCGGACTAGCGGGAGCACAGATACGCAGTATTTT. This translates into CASRTSGSTDTQYF.

V gene TRBV2 combines with J gene TRBJ2-2; D might be TRBD2 (6 bases). V shed 7 bases and J shed 3 bases, with 12 bases lying between them. This CDR3 region has 14 residues. CDR1 is SNHLY and CDR2 is FYNNEI in the germline V gene. CDR3 amino acids: CASTTGVHTGELFF. In nucleotides, the CDR3 is TGTGCCAGCACAACGGGAGTGCACACCGGGGAGCTGTTTTTT.

A single count supports this clone. This chain joins TRBV19 and TRBJ2-7; D remains ambiguous. The germline V gene encodes CDR1 LNHDA and CDR2 SQIVND (reference sequence). This CDR3 contains 14 residues. V was cut by 5 bases and J by 3 bases, with 14 bases left in between. The DNA of the CDR3 is TGTGCCAGTAGTCACCTCGGTGACATCTACGAGCAGTACTTC. It yields the protein CASSHLGDIYEQYF.

The chain has TRBV5-1 and TRBJ2-1; D unclear. Germline V CDR1 and CDR2: SGHRS, YFSETQ. Trimming left V 3 bases short and J 0 bases short, with 13 bases between. The CDR3 sequence is 16 residues long. This CDR3 reads CASSYETHSSYNEQFF. The CDR3 DNA is TGCGCCAGCAGCTACGAGACCCATAGCTCCTACAATGAGCAGTTCTTC.

The chain joins TRBV18 to TRBJ1-1; no definite D call. Trimming took 3 bases from V and 0 from J, leaving 8 bases between them. The germline V gene encodes CDR1 KGHSH and CDR2 LQKENI. This CDR3 has 14 residues. CDR3 sequence (DNA): TGTGCCAGCTCACCTCGGGCCATGAACACTGAAGCTTTCTTT. Its protein product is CASSPRAMNTEAFF.

The chain carries TRBV30 and TRBJ1-1, with 9 nucleotides matching TRBD1. CDR1 and CDR2 (germline): GTSNPN, SVGIG (reference sequence). V lost 7 bases, J lost 3 bases, and 12 bases stayed unmatched. The CDR3 loop spans 15 amino acids. CDR3 in amino acids: CASSQGALGDTEAFF. In nucleotides, the CDR3 is TGTGCCTCCTCACAGGGGGCGCTTGGGGACACTGAAGCTTTCTTT.

The chain employs TRBV2 and TRBJ1-4, with a possible D match to TRBD1 (5 bases). The CDR3 is made up of 15 amino acids. Trimming removed 0 bases from V and 10 bases from J, with 15 bases in between. Per germline, CDR1 SNHLY and CDR2 FYNNEI. The CDR3 coding sequence is TGTGCCAGCAGTGAAGCGCTTCGGCAGGGAGGAAAACTGTTTTTT. Its translation is CASSEALRQGGKLFF.

This chain uses TRBV11-2 with TRBJ1-3; D gene unclear. Germline V gives CDR1 SGHAT, CDR2 FQNNGV. The V and J ends lost 1 base and 0 bases respectively, with 7 bases between them. The CDR3 length is 15 residues. CDR3 bases: TGTGCCAGCAGCTTAGGGCTTTTCTCTGGAAACACCATATATTTT. It codes for CASSLGLFSGNTIYF.

V usage is TRBV5-6 and J usage is TRBJ2-1; TRBD1 is a possible D gene (6 bases). V lost 4 bases, J lost 2 bases, and 19 bases lay in between. The CDR3 has 17 residues. Germline assignment: CDR1 SGHDT and CDR2 YYEEEE. CDR3 loop: CASSPRTEIGTYNEQFF. In DNA, the CDR3 is TGTGCCAGCAGCCCCCGGACAGAAATCGGGACCTACAATGAGCAGTTCTTC.

The gene calls are TRBV27 and TRBJ2-3; no clear D gene. The CDR3 covers 12 residues. Trimming removed 5 bases from V and 0 bases from J, with 3 bases in between. Germline CDR1 reads MNHEY; CDR2 reads SMNVEV (reference sequence). The CDR3 sequence: CASSASTDTQYF. The CDR3, as DNA: TGTGCCAGCAGTGCCAGCACAGATACGCAGTATTTT.

This rearrangement joins TRBV29-1 to TRBJ1-3; perhaps TRBD1 as D (5 bases). This CDR3 spans 14 amino acids. The germline V gene has CDR1 SQVTM and CDR2 ANQGSEA. Trimming stripped 5 bases from V and 0 bases from J, with 11 bases between. The CDR3 DNA reads as TGCAGCGTTTACGGGGCGCTCTCTGGAAACACCATATATTTT. As protein: CSVYGALSGNTIYF.

The chain couples TRBV30 to TRBJ1-6, with 8 nucleotides matching TRBD1. V lost 4 bases and J lost 4; bases outside the gene matches: 12. The CDR3 has 17 amino acids. Germline values: CDR1 GTSNPN, CDR2 SVGIG (reference sequence). The CDR3 DNA is TGTGCCTGGATGGGACCTGGGACAGGAACATATAATTCACCCCTCCACTTT. Translation: CAWMGPGTGTYNSPLHF.

This sequence joins TRBV29-1 and TRBJ2-1; possible D gene TRBD1, 5 bases. Germline CDR1 SQVTM, CDR2 ANQGSEA. This CDR3 contains 14 residues. Trimming stripped 7 bases from V and 2 bases from J, with 15 bases between. The CDR3 sequence is CSAELDSAYNEQFF. For the CDR3, the DNA is TGCAGCGCCGAACTCGACAGTGCCTACAATGAGCAGTTCTTC.

This clone was recorded only once. V is TRBV4-2 and J is TRBJ1-1, with D hard to call. CDR1 is LGHNA, CDR2 YNFKEQ, per germline. CDR3 size: 13 residues. Between the trimmed V and J ends, which lost 8 bases and 3 bases, there was a span of 13 bases. CDR3 sequence reads: CASCPEGHTEAFF. In DNA, the CDR3 is TGTGCCAGCTGCCCCGAGGGCCACACTGAAGCTTTCTTT.

The V and J genes are TRBV6-4 and TRBJ2-5; D is tentatively TRBD1 or TRBD2 (5 bases each). CDR3 length: 13 amino acids. Germline V gene sequence: CDR1 MRHNA, CDR2 SNTAGT. V lost 4 bases and J lost 5, with 11 bases in between. CDR3 sequence reads: CASSVRDGETQYF. Written as DNA, the CDR3 is TGTGCCAGCAGTGTGAGGGACGGGGAGACCCAGTACTTC.

The chain employs TRBV19 and TRBJ2-5; D might be TRBD1 (6 bases). Germline-derived CDR1 and CDR2 are LNHDA and SQIVND (reference sequence). V was trimmed by 7 bases and J by 3 bases, leaving 15 bases between them. This CDR3 comprises 14 residues. This chain's CDR3 is CASTNTGHKETQYF. The CDR3 nucleotides read TGTGCCAGTACTAATACGGGACATAAAGAGACCCAGTACTTC.

The chain links TRBV19 to TRBJ2-1; 13 nucleotides match TRBD2. The CDR3 is made up of 12 amino acids. Germline lookup yields CDR1 LNHDA and CDR2 SQIVND (reference sequence). CDR3 sequence: CASGTSGIEQFF. DNA of the CDR3: TGTGCTTCCGGGACTAGCGGGATTGAGCAGTTCTTC.

The V gene is TRBV6-1, the J gene TRBJ2-1; TRBD2 aligns across 7 bases. Germline V gene data show CDR1 as MNHNS and CDR2 as SASEGT. The CDR3 contains 15 residues. Trimming cost V 5 bases and J 7 bases; bases outside gene matches: 11. CDR3 nucleotide sequence: TGTGCCAGCAGTAGAACGGGGGAGGGCCTTAATGAGCAGTTCTTC. It encodes CASSRTGEGLNEQFF.

The chain employs TRBV6-4 and TRBJ1-4; 10 bases map to TRBD1. The CDR3 covers 15 residues. Germline V gene sequence: CDR1 MRHNA, CDR2 SNTAGT. The J segment lost 2 bases and the V segment lost 8 bases, leaving 5 bases of the junction unmatched. The CDR3 sequence: CASRRQGATNEKLFF. The CDR3 DNA is TGTGCCAGCCGAAGACAGGGGGCTACTAATGAAAAACTGTTTTTT.

The chain links TRBV6-1 to TRBJ1-1; D is undetermined. V lost 6 bases, J lost 7 bases, and 9 bases lay in between. The germline V gene encodes CDR1 MNHNS and CDR2 SASEGT. CDR3 length: 11 residues. DNA of the CDR3: TGTGCCAGCAGGTCTTGGGGTGAAGCTTTCTTT. It codes for CASRSWGEAFF.

The chain recombines TRBV9 with TRBJ2-3, with TRBD2 identical over 7 bases. This CDR3 contains 15 residues. V shed 0 bases and J 4 bases; nucleotides not matched to a gene: 5. The germline CDR1 and CDR2 sequences are SGDLS and YYNGEE. The CDR3 coding sequence is TGTGCCAGCAGCGTAGGAAGCGGGACCGCAGATACGCAGTATTTT. Its protein is CASSVGSGTADTQYF. Filled out from reference TRBV9 and TRBJ2-3, the complete variable domain reads DSGVTQTPKHLITATGQRVTLRCSPRSGDLSVYWYQQSLDQGLQFLIQYYNGEERAKGNILERFSAQQFPDLHSELNLSSLELGDSALYFCASSVGSGTADTQYFGPGTRLTVL.

The chain has TRBV7-9 and TRBJ1-5, with D unclear. CDR1 and CDR2 from the germline V gene are SEHNR and FQNEAQ (reference sequence). The CDR3 sequence is 16 residues long. The V end was cut by 2 bases, the J end by 2 bases, with 13 bases between. For the CDR3, the DNA is TGTGCCAGCAGCTTACATGGCATAGTTGGCAATCAGCCCCAGCATTTT. It specifies CASSLHGIVGNQPQHF.

This rearrangement joins TRBV6-6 to TRBJ2-1; 8 bases are a match to TRBD1. The CDR3 runs 16 residues. CDR1 is MNHNY and CDR2 is SVGAGI in the germline V gene (reference sequence). Trimming took 7 bases from V and 0 from J; bases not matched to a gene: 8. This CDR3 reads CASTSTGESSYNEQFF. CDR3 nucleotides: TGTGCCAGCACCTCGACAGGGGAGAGCTCCTACAATGAGCAGTTCTTC.

The chain joins TRBV6-4 to TRBJ2-1, with no clear D. Trimming took off 4 bases at V and 4 bases at J, with 14 bases between the two ends. CDR1 and CDR2 from the germline V gene are MRHNA and SNTAGT. The CDR3 spans 15 residues. The CDR3 DNA is TGTGCCAGCAGTGTCATACGCGCCCCATACAATGAGCAGTTCTTC. Amino acids: CASSVIRAPYNEQFF.

This chain uses TRBV5-6 with TRBJ1-2, with 8 bases identical to TRBD1. V shed 4 bases, J shed 4 bases, and the junction held 6 bases outside the gene matches. Germline CDR1 reads SGHDT; CDR2 reads YYEEEE. CDR3 length equals 14 residues. CDR3 protein: CASSVGQGGYGYTF. The CDR3 nucleotides read TGTGCCAGCAGCGTCGGACAGGGTGGCTATGGCTACACCTTC.

The genes are TRBV9 and TRBJ2-5; 16 positions agree with TRBD2. Per the germline V gene, CDR1 is SGDLS and CDR2 is YYNGEE. The V gene end was trimmed by 0 bases and the J gene end by 2 bases; junction bases not matched to a gene: 1. The CDR3 has 17 amino acids. CDR3 bases: TGTGCCAGCAGCGTAGGGGGACTAGCGGGAGGGCAAGAGACCCAGTACTTC. As protein: CASSVGGLAGGQETQYF.

The chain has TRBV11-1 and TRBJ2-7, with D maybe TRBD2 (6 bases). The length of the CDR3 is 14 residues. V was clipped by 3 bases and J by 4 bases, with 13 bases between them. Germline V CDR1 and CDR2: SGHAT, FQDESV (reference sequence). CDR3 sequence reads: CASSFEWGVYEQYF. Written as DNA, the CDR3 is TGTGCCAGCAGCTTCGAGTGGGGGGTTTACGAGCAGTACTTC.